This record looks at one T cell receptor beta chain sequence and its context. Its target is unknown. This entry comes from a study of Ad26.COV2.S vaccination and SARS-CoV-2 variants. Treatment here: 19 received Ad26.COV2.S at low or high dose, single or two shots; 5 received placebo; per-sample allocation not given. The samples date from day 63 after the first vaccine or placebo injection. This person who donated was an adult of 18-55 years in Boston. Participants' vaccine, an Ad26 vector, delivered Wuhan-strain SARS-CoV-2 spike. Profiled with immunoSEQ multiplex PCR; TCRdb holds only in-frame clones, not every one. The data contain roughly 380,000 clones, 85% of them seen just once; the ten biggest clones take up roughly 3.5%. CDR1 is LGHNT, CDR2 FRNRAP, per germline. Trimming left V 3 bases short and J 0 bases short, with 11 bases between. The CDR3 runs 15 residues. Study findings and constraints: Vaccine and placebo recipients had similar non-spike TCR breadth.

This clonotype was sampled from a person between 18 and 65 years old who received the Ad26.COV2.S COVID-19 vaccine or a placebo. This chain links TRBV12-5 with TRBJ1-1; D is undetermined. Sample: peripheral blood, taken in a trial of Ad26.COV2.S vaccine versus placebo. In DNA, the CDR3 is TGTGCTAGTGGTTTTATCGCCGGCATGAACACTGAAGCTTTCTTT. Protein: CASGFIAGMNTEAFF.